What follows is one TCR beta chain and its context. Its target is not known. The source of the sample is a study of OX40 agonist ivuxolimab in advanced cancers. The wider study: Dose-escalation patients suffered from hepatocellular carcinoma, melanoma, renal cell or head and neck cancer. Prior anti-PD-1, anti-PD-L1 or anti-CTLA-4 therapy was allowed; over 30% had some. Study-level points and caveats: Fewer expanded clones were found on average in CD4+ than in CD8+ T cells.

Measured with immunoSEQ multiplex PCR; TCRdb has only the in-frame clones, and not every one. This sample has 35,000 or so clones, with 82% found just once. The V gene's germline CDR1 is LNHDA and CDR2 SQIVND (reference sequence). This CDR3 comprises 13 residues. Trimming took off 4 bases at V and 8 bases at J, with 9 bases between the two ends. At baseline, cycle 4 day 1, and cycle 7 day 1, blood was sampled. The chain employs TRBV19 and TRBJ1-6; D ambiguous. The TCR sequence derives from an adult with an advanced solid tumor such as melanoma, head and neck, liver or kidney cancer. The sample consisted of CD4+ or CD8+ T cells sorted from blood, taken in a trial of the OX40 agonist ivuxolimab. CDR3 residues: CASSRGLDSPLHF. Here the CDR3 DNA reads TGTGCCAGTAGTAGGGGTTTGGATTCACCCCTCCACTTT. Supplemented by reference TRBV19 and TRBJ1-6, the full variable domain reads DGGITQSPKYLFRKEGQNVTLSCEQNLNHDAMYWYRQDPGQGLRLIYYSQIVNDFQKGDIAEGYSVSREKKESFPLTVTSAQKNPTAFYLCASSRGLDSPLHFGNGTRLTVT.